This T cell receptor beta chain was sequenced during a study of T cells in Graves' hyperthyroidism and ophthalmopathy. The study's findings and limits: By a 13 V-J model, ophthalmopathy was set apart from stable hyperthyroidism. Blood also contained most expanded thyroid clonotypes above 0.001.

Uncontrolled infections, other autoimmune diseases, pregnancy or lactation led to exclusion of patients. V shed 0 bases and J shed 3 bases, with 13 bases lying between them. CDR1 is SGHDT and CDR2 is YYEEEE in the germline V gene. The CDR3 runs 15 residues. RNA transcripts yielded amplified TCR beta CDR3 regions. In the first-round RT-PCR of the TCR CDR3, the HTBI primer set was used. TCRdb ran MiXCR on the multiplex PCR reads and lists one entry per CDR3 protein. The table shows 330,000 or so distinct CDR3 sequences, with approximately 19% occurring only once. This clonotype showed up many times. Its antigen is not known.

This receptor was obtained from a man between 45 and 60 years old with Graves' ophthalmopathy. The sequencing input was blood. The chain links TRBV5-6 to TRBJ2-7; no definite D call. The CDR3 reads CASSLAGRSRYEQYF. As DNA, the CDR3 is TGTGCCAGCAGCTTGGCCGGAAGGTCCCGCTACGAGCAGTACTTC. Together with reference TRBV5-6 and TRBJ2-7, the CDR3 gives the full variable domain: DAGVTQSPTHLIKTRGQQVTLRCSPKSGHDTVSWYQQALGQGPQFIFQYYEEEERQRGNFPDRFSGHQFPNYSSELNVNALLLGDSALYLCASSLAGRSRYEQYFGPGTRLTVT.